Below are 9 T cell receptor beta chains sequenced from a single sample in a study of cytomegalovirus exposure and HLA in healthy donors. Both 60 Vbeta primers and 13 Jbeta primers went into the PCR. Generated by immunoSEQ multiplex PCR, the TCRdb table keeps only in-frame clones and is missing some. The table shows over 90,000 clones, with 55% to 75% occurring only once. Sequencing was carried out using PBMCs. The receptors were gathered from a man in his 60s in good health and CMV-seronegative.

This clone was counted a few times. The chain is built from TRBV5-6 and TRBJ1-6; D unclear. Germline values: CDR1 SGHDT, CDR2 YYEEEE. V lost 2 bases and J lost 7, with 10 bases in between. There are 14 residues in the CDR3. CDR3 nucleotides: TGTGCCAGCAGCTTCGCGGTATTGAATTCACCCCTCCACTTT. Its translation: CASSFAVLNSPLHF.

CDR3 DNA sequence: TGCGCCAGCAGCTTGTCAGGGATCACAGATACGCAGTATTTT. Its translation is CASSLSGITDTQYF. The V gene is TRBV5-1, the J gene TRBJ2-3; D is possibly TRBD1 (5 bases). The germline V and J ends were trimmed by 1 base and 2 bases, with 8 bases remaining between them. Germline loops: CDR1 SGHRS, CDR2 YFSETQ. CDR3 length: 14 residues.

The V and J genes are TRBV5-1 and TRBJ2-3; 7 bases align to TRBD2. Germline-derived CDR1 and CDR2 are SGHRS and YFSETQ. The CDR3 length is 15 residues. V shed 6 bases, J shed 2 bases, and the junction held 9 bases outside the gene matches. The CDR3 loop is CASTEGGAITDTQYF. For the CDR3, the DNA is TGCGCCAGCACCGAGGGAGGGGCTATCACAGATACGCAGTATTTT.

This clone was observed a few times. The CDR3 is CASSVRDSSYEQYF. The CDR3 coding sequence is TGTGCCAGCAGTGTCCGGGACAGCAGCTACGAGCAGTACTTC. The V and J genes are TRBV13 and TRBJ2-7, with 7 bases matching TRBD1. This CDR3 comprises 14 residues. Germline assignment: CDR1 PRHDT and CDR2 FYEKMQ (reference sequence). Trimming took 6 bases from V and 3 from J; bases not matched to a gene: 8.

The V call is TRBV9, the J call TRBJ2-7; tentative D call: TRBD2 (6 bases). Germline CDR1 is SGDLS and CDR2 is YYNGEE. Deletions cut 3 bases from V and 6 bases from J, with 16 bases between. The CDR3 runs 14 residues. The CDR3 sequence is CASSDAGTPSEQYF. As DNA, the CDR3 is TGTGCCAGCAGCGACGCGGGAACCCCTTCCGAGCAGTACTTC.

A remark on this clone: One junction end does not reproduce the germline sequence, and a read error may be involved. The chain recombines TRBV7-9 with TRBJ1-6; 10 nucleotides line up with TRBD1. CDR1 and CDR2 from the germline V gene are SEHNR and FQNEAQ (reference sequence). The CDR3 length is 15 residues. The CDR3 region has the DNA TGTTCCAGCAGTGGGGGACAGGGGATTAATTCACCCCTCCACTTT. It specifies CSSSGGQGINSPLHF.

In its sample, this clone was seen once. Germline and junction disagree at one end, which may indicate a read error. The chain carries TRBV7-3 and TRBJ1-3, with 7 bases aligning to TRBD1. The CDR3 consists of 14 residues. The germline V gene has CDR1 SGHTA and CDR2 FQGTGA. In nucleotides, the CDR3 is TGTGTCAGCAGCGCCCAGGGGGGAAGAAACACCATATATTTT. Its protein is CVSSAQGGRNTIYF.

This sequence joins TRBV5-4 and TRBJ2-1; possible D gene TRBD2, 6 bases. The CDR3 length is 15 residues. V was cut by 0 bases and J by 5 bases, with 12 bases left in between. Germline V CDR1 and CDR2: SGHNT, YYREEE (reference sequence). This CDR3 is CASSLVASAHNEQFF. The CDR3 coding sequence is TGTGCCAGCAGCTTGGTGGCTAGCGCGCACAATGAGCAGTTCTTC.

The V gene is TRBV19, the J gene TRBJ1-3, with TRBD1 matching 8 bases. V shed 5 bases and J 1 base; nucleotides not matched to a gene: 7. This CDR3 has 16 amino acids. Germline loops: CDR1 LNHDA, CDR2 SQIVND (reference sequence). The CDR3 nucleotides are TGTGCCAGTAGTCCTCCAAGGACAGGGTCTGGAAACACCATATATTTT. Its protein product is CASSPPRTGSGNTIYF.